Listed here are 25 T cell receptor beta chains from one sample, sequenced in a study of blood T cell repertoires in COVID-19. Data came from immunoSEQ multiplex PCR; TCRdb stores just in-frame clones and leaves some out. This table has over 200,000 clones, roughly nine tenths appearing once. Sample: PBMCs or T cells enriched from blood (not recorded which). The receptors stem from a man aged 25 to 40 who had recovered from COVID-19.

This clone appeared a single time. V gene TRBV6-5 combines with J gene TRBJ1-6; D remains unclear. CDR3 length: 13 amino acids. Germline-derived CDR1 and CDR2 are MNHEY and SVGAGI. Between the trimmed V and J ends, which lost 4 bases and 5 bases, there was a span of 6 bases. The CDR3 reads CASSSRDNSPLHF. The CDR3 DNA sequence: TGTGCCAGCAGTTCACGAGATAATTCACCCCTCCACTTT.

This clone was observed a single time. The V gene is TRBV7-2, the J gene TRBJ2-1; possible D gene TRBD2, 5 bases. V was trimmed by 4 bases and J by 9 bases, leaving 16 bases between them. In germline, CDR1 is SGHTA, CDR2 FQGNSA. The CDR3 is made up of 14 amino acids. CDR3 in DNA: TGTGCCAGCAGCTCCCCTGAGGGCCGCGGTGAGCAGTTCTTC. Its protein is CASSSPEGRGEQFF.

This clone was detected only a few times. CDR3 loop: CASSNRATQPQHF. The CDR3 DNA reads as TGTGCCAGTAGTAACAGGGCTACTCAGCCCCAGCATTTT. The chain recombines TRBV19 with TRBJ1-5; weak D call: TRBD1 (6 bases). V shed 4 bases and J shed 6 bases, with 10 bases lying between them. This CDR3 has 13 residues. Germline loops: CDR1 LNHDA, CDR2 SQIVND (reference sequence).

Only a few counts were recorded for this clone. J is TRBJ2-4 and V is TRBV5-8; tentatively, D is TRBD1 (7 bases). V was shortened by 2 bases and J by 3 bases, with 12 bases between the two germline ends. CDR3 length: 15 amino acids. CDR1 is SGHTS, CDR2 YDEGEE, per germline. CDR3 region: CASSLAGGLKNIQYF. In DNA form, the CDR3 reads TGTGCCAGCAGCTTAGCAGGGGGACTCAAAAACATTCAGTACTTC.

Regarding this clone: Within the sample, other DNA sequences also encode this same CDR3. The genes are TRBV9 and TRBJ1-1; 8 bases are shared with TRBD1. The CDR3 consists of 15 residues. Germline-derived CDR1 and CDR2 are SGDLS and YYNGEE. Losses at the gene ends were 4 bases for V and 3 bases for J; bases not matched to a gene: 8. CDR3 DNA: TGTGCCAGCAGCCCAAGACAGGGGAGGGACACTGAAGCTTTCTTT. Its protein product is CASSPRQGRDTEAFF.

This chain uses TRBV6-5 with TRBJ2-5; the D is unclear. Germline V gene sequence: CDR1 MNHEY, CDR2 SVGAGI. CDR3 length equals 13 residues. V dropped 3 bases and J dropped 5 bases, with 10 bases sitting between them. This chain's CDR3 is CASSYSFRETQYF. In nucleotides, the CDR3 is TGTGCCAGCAGTTATTCGTTTCGGGAGACCCAGTACTTC.

The chain links TRBV6-2 or TRBV6-3 to TRBJ2-2; tentative D call: TRBD2 (5 bases). CDR3 length: 13 residues. The V gene's germline CDR1 is MNHEY and CDR2 SVGEGT. V lost 2 bases, J lost 4 bases, and 5 bases lay in between. The CDR3 coding sequence is TGTGCCAGCAGTTACCGGGGCACCGGGGAGCTGTTTTTT. Translating gives CASSYRGTGELFF.

This sequence joins TRBV5-1 and TRBJ2-7; D is perhaps TRBD2 (6 bases). Trimming pared 8 bases from V and 3 bases from J, leaving 21 bases between. The CDR3 sequence is 15 residues long. Per the germline V gene, CDR1 is SGHRS and CDR2 is YFSETQ. CDR3 region: CASHFGSGLIYEQYF. Written as DNA, the CDR3 is TGCGCCAGTCACTTCGGGAGTGGATTAATCTACGAGCAGTACTTC.

This clone was observed once. The chain has TRBV10-1 and TRBJ1-2; the D gene is possibly TRBD1 (5 bases). The V end lost 3 bases, the J end lost 7 bases, and 12 bases lay between the germline ends. CDR1 and CDR2 from the germline V gene are WNHNN and SYGVQD (reference sequence). The CDR3 runs 13 residues. CDR3 nucleotide sequence: TGCGCCAGCAGTGATCCCGGCGGGGCTGGCTACACCTTC. Translation gives CASSDPGGAGYTF.

This chain uses TRBV21-1 with TRBJ2-6; the table's D call, TRBD2, was not checked against the DNA. TRBV21-1 is termed a pseudogene. CDR3 length: 16 amino acids. The CDR3 loop is CASSWKRISGANVLTF. The CDR3 DNA is TGTGCCAGCAGCTGGAAGAGGATCTCTGGGGCCAACGTCCTGACTTTC.

The rearrangement uses TRBV14 and TRBJ2-1; 11 bases match TRBD1. Germline V gene sequence: CDR1 SGHDN, CDR2 FVKESK. The CDR3 loop spans 16 amino acids. Germline trimming cut 1 base from V and 8 bases from J; bases unmatched to any gene: 7. CDR3 residues: CASSQVGQGASYEQFF. CDR3 DNA sequence: TGTGCCAGCAGCCAAGTAGGACAGGGGGCGAGCTATGAGCAGTTCTTC.

V usage is TRBV18 and J usage is TRBJ2-1; the D gene is possibly TRBD1 (5 bases). Trimming removed 1 base from V and 2 bases from J, with 6 bases in between. Per germline, CDR1 KGHSH and CDR2 LQKENI. This CDR3 spans 14 amino acids. The CDR3 nucleotides are TGTGCCAGCTCACCACAGGACACCTACAATGAGCAGTTCTTC. It encodes CASSPQDTYNEQFF.

In this sample, this clone turned up a few times. This rearrangement joins TRBV3-1 (or the pseudogene TRBV3-2) to TRBJ2-1, with D possibly being TRBD1 (5 bases). The CDR3 runs 16 residues. Germline CDR1 is LGHDT and CDR2 is YNNKEL (reference sequence). V shed 3 bases and J shed 4 bases, with 16 bases lying between them. CDR3 in amino acids: CASSHSDRILYNEQFF. Written as DNA, the CDR3 is TGTGCCAGCAGCCACTCCGACAGAATCTTGTACAATGAGCAGTTCTTC.

The chain combines TRBV14 with TRBJ1-2; 8 bases fit TRBD1. Trimming at V came to 6 bases and at J to 8 bases, leaving 8 bases not matched to a gene. This CDR3 spans 13 amino acids. Germline V lookup: CDR1 SGHDN, CDR2 FVKESK. The CDR3 protein is CASSKTGGGGYTF. CDR3 in DNA: TGTGCCAGCAGTAAAACAGGGGGAGGCGGCTACACCTTC. The variable domain in full, completed from reference TRBV14 and TRBJ1-2, reads EAGVTQFPSHSVIEKGQTVTLRCDPISGHDNLYWYRRVMGKEIKFLLHFVKESKQDESGMPNNRFLAERTGGTYSTLKVQPAELEDSGVYFCASSKTGGGGYTFGSGTRLTVV.

The rearrangement joins TRBV29-1 to TRBJ2-1; D uncertain. Deletions cut 4 bases from V and 1 base from J, with 17 bases between. This CDR3 spans 16 amino acids. The germline CDR1 and CDR2 sequences are SQVTM and ANQGSEA. CDR3 residues: CSVGSGAYSSYNEQFF. The CDR3 DNA follows: TGCAGCGTTGGGTCAGGCGCCTATTCATCCTACAATGAGCAGTTCTTC.

The V gene is TRBV12-3 or TRBV12-4, the J gene TRBJ2-5; no clear D gene. The CDR3 has 13 amino acids. V was shortened by 7 bases and J by 1 base, with 10 bases between the two germline ends. The CDR3 spells CASKASGQETQYF. CDR3 DNA sequence: TGTGCCAGCAAAGCATCCGGCCAAGAGACCCAGTACTTC.

DNA for the CDR3: TGTGCCAGCAGCTTAAGGACAGCTTTCTACGAGCAGTACTTC. This gives the protein CASSLRTAFYEQYF. The genes are TRBV7-9 and TRBJ2-7, with a weak D call TRBD1 (6 bases). The CDR3 is made up of 14 amino acids. Trimming removed 2 bases at V and 3 bases at J, with 11 bases between. Germline V gene lookup returns CDR1 SEHNR and CDR2 FQNEAQ (reference sequence).

In nucleotides, the CDR3 is TGTGCCAGCTATCATCCGCGAATTACTGGGGCCAACGTCCTGACTTTC. Translated: CASYHPRITGANVLTF. The rearrangement links TRBV2 to TRBJ2-6; D not resolved. CDR1 and CDR2 from the germline V gene are SNHLY and FYNNEI. The CDR3 has 16 amino acids. The ends were cut back, 8 bases at V and 2 bases at J, with 16 bases in the middle.

This clone was found once. This chain joins TRBV24-1 and TRBJ2-3; 10 bases line up with TRBD2. Germline values: CDR1 KGHDR, CDR2 SFDVKD. V trimming: 5 bases; J trimming: 1 base; junction bases outside the gene matches: 5. The CDR3 totals 16 residues. The CDR3 is CATSGGLAMRTDTQYF. DNA of the CDR3: TGTGCCACCAGTGGGGGACTAGCGATGCGCACAGATACGCAGTATTTT.

This clone has a single count. This chain joins TRBV10-1 and TRBJ2-1; the match to TRBD2 covers 9 bases. With 5 bases clipped from V and 5 bases from J, the junction kept 7 bases outside the gene matches. The CDR3 spans 15 residues. CDR1 is WNHNN, CDR2 SYGVQD, per germline (reference sequence). CDR3 amino acids: CASSSSGGLDNEQFF. For the CDR3, the DNA is TGCGCCAGCAGTTCCAGCGGGGGGCTCGACAATGAGCAGTTCTTC.

This chain links TRBV5-1 with TRBJ2-7; 10 bases match TRBD1. Germline loops: CDR1 SGHRS, CDR2 YFSETQ. The ends lost 0 bases at V and 6 bases at J; junction bases unmatched: 3. This CDR3 comprises 14 residues. CDR3 DNA: TGCGCCAGCAGCTTGGGACAGGGGGCGACCGAGCAGTACTTC. Its protein is CASSLGQGATEQYF. Drawing the rest from reference TRBV5-1 and TRBJ2-7, the complete variable domain is KAGVTQTPRYLIKTRGQQVTLSCSPISGHRSVSWYQQTPGQGLQFLFEYFSETQRNKGNFPGRFSGRQFSNSRSEMNVSTLELGDSALYLCASSLGQGATEQYFGPGTRLTVT.

The chain uses TRBV7-9 and TRBJ2-7; D is possibly TRBD1 (6 bases). The CDR3 has 14 amino acids. The V gene lost 3 bases and the J gene lost 5 bases, with 14 bases spanning the gap. The germline gives CDR1 SEHNR, CDR2 FQNEAQ (reference sequence). For the CDR3, the DNA is TGTGCCAGCAGCTTCTACAGGGATTTCGACGAGCAGTACTTC. Residues: CASSFYRDFDEQYF.

This chain connects TRBV4-2 to TRBJ1-6, with D hard to call. V shed 1 base and J shed 8 bases, with 6 bases lying between them. CDR3 length equals 13 residues. CDR1 is LGHNA, CDR2 YNFKEQ, per germline. CDR3 residues: CASSQVSDSPLHF. The DNA of the CDR3 is TGTGCCAGCAGCCAAGTTTCAGATTCACCCCTCCACTTT.

This chain links TRBV9 with TRBJ1-1, with 8 bases fitting TRBD1. The V segment lost 3 bases and the J segment 4 bases; nucleotides outside the gene matches: 5. This CDR3 comprises 14 residues. Per the germline V gene, CDR1 is SGDLS and CDR2 is YYNGEE. The CDR3 loop is CASSGRQGSTEAFF. DNA for the CDR3: TGTGCCAGCAGCGGACGACAGGGGAGCACTGAAGCTTTCTTT.

The chain carries TRBV10-3 and TRBJ2-1; 13 nucleotides align to TRBD2. V lost 9 bases to trimming and J lost 7 bases; unmatched junction nucleotides: 3. Germline CDR1 ENHRY, CDR2 SYGVKD. The CDR3 totals 13 residues. DNA for the CDR3: TGTGCCATAACTAGCGGGAGGGAAAATGAGCAGTTCTTC. It encodes CAITSGRENEQFF.